The 10 T cell receptor beta chains below all came from one sample that was sequenced in a study of blood T cells in healthy people across ages. A J-beta primer mix and a sample-barcoded 5' primer were used in a second PCR of roughly 6 to 11 cycles. MiXCR, run by TCRdb on the 5' RACE reads, gives a single entry per CDR3 protein. Of about 1.5 million distinct CDR3 sequences detected, about 42% appear once; the ten largest clones hold approximately 4%. Sequencing used blood. These receptor sequences come from a woman aged 18-29 years in good health.

This clonotype turned up a few times. V and J are TRBV20-1 and TRBJ2-1; D is possibly TRBD2 (5 bases). The CDR3 extends over 13 amino acids. V lost 6 bases and J lost 8, with 17 bases in between. Per the germline V gene, CDR1 is DFQATT and CDR2 is SNEGSKA (reference sequence). CDR3: CSAPTLGLDEQFF. In DNA form, the CDR3 reads TGCAGTGCCCCAACCCTCGGACTTGATGAGCAGTTCTTC.

This clonotype has at least ten counts. CDR3 residues: CSARDVLAGVRADTQYF. CDR3 coding DNA: TGCAGTGCTAGAGACGTACTAGCGGGAGTTAGGGCAGATACGCAGTATTTT. The rearrangement links TRBV20-1 to TRBJ2-3; TRBD2 matches 11 bases. Germline V gene lookup returns CDR1 DFQATT and CDR2 SNEGSKA (reference sequence). The ends lost 0 bases at V and 4 bases at J; junction bases unmatched: 9. The CDR3 contains 17 residues.

This chain joins TRBV27 and TRBJ1-1, with D tentatively TRBD1 (5 bases). This CDR3 contains 14 residues. V lost 6 bases and J lost 1, with 12 bases in between. Germline V CDR1 and CDR2: MNHEY, SMNVEV (reference sequence). CDR3 protein: CASRVGTGNTEAFF. In DNA form, the CDR3 reads TGTGCCAGCAGGGTTGGAACAGGGAACACTGAAGCTTTCTTT.

The chain uses TRBV2 and TRBJ2-2; D gene unclear. V lost 4 bases and J 6 bases, leaving 12 bases between the germline ends. The CDR3 is 14 residues long. Per the germline V gene, CDR1 is SNHLY and CDR2 is FYNNEI. CDR3: CASSARTQPGELFF. The CDR3 region has the DNA TGTGCCAGCAGTGCGAGGACCCAACCCGGGGAGCTGTTTTTT.

This rearrangement joins TRBV12-3 or TRBV12-4 to TRBJ2-1; no reliable D call. The V end was cut by 3 bases, the J end by 12 bases, with 9 bases between. The CDR3 sequence is 11 residues long. The CDR3 loop is CASSFSAPQFF. The CDR3 DNA follows: TGTGCCAGCAGTTTTTCCGCGCCGCAGTTCTTC.

This clonotype has a handful of counts. The V gene is TRBV12-5, the J gene TRBJ2-1, with D tentatively TRBD1 (5 bases). Trimming left V 5 bases short and J 8 bases short, with 16 bases between. Looked up from germline, CDR1 is LGHNT and CDR2 is FRNRAP. This CDR3 is built from 14 residues. The CDR3 coding sequence is TGTGCTAGTGGTCAAGAGATTCAGGGCGATGAGCAGTTCTTC. It codes for CASGQEIQGDEQFF.

The rearrangement joins TRBV13 to TRBJ2-1, with TRBD1 identical over 9 bases. V was pared by 5 bases and J by 5 bases, with 10 bases of the junction left unmatched. The CDR3 has 16 amino acids. CDR1 PRHDT and CDR2 FYEKMQ come from the germline V gene (reference sequence). The CDR3 reads CASSPWTGDANNEQFF. CDR3 nucleotides: TGTGCCAGCAGCCCTTGGACAGGGGACGCAAACAATGAGCAGTTCTTC.

This clonotype was detected only a few times. The V and J genes are TRBV27 and TRBJ2-3, with 11 bases that match TRBD2. After removal of 5 bases from V and 6 bases from J, the junction contained 13 bases not matched to a gene. CDR3 length equals 17 residues. Per germline, CDR1 MNHEY and CDR2 SMNVEV (reference sequence). The CDR3 sequence: CASSPLGLAGRGDTQYF. Here the CDR3 DNA reads TGTGCCAGCAGTCCCCTCGGACTAGCGGGCCGAGGGGATACGCAGTATTTT.

This clonotype has just a few counts. V usage is TRBV5-1 and J usage is TRBJ1-2, with no clear D. Germline V gives CDR1 SGHRS, CDR2 YFSETQ. The CDR3 sequence is 16 residues long. Trimming stripped 0 bases from V and 0 bases from J, with 12 bases between. The CDR3 reads CASSLAGGSANYGYTF. The CDR3 coding sequence is TGCGCCAGCAGCTTGGCCGGCGGGTCAGCTAACTATGGCTACACCTTC.

The rearrangement links TRBV7-2 to TRBJ2-7; TRBD2 might be the D (5 bases). The V and J ends lost 1 base and 0 bases respectively, with 13 bases between them. CDR1 is SGHTA, CDR2 FQGNSA, per germline. The CDR3 loop spans 16 amino acids. The CDR3 protein is CASSLGSGGSSYEQYF. The DNA of the CDR3 is TGTGCCAGCAGCTTAGGGTCTGGCGGGTCCTCCTACGAGCAGTACTTC. The full variable domain, its missing parts supplied by reference TRBV7-2 and TRBJ2-7, is GAGVSQSPSNKVTEKGKDVELRCDPISGHTALYWYRQSLGQGLEFLIYFQGNSAPDKSGLPSDRFSAERTGGSVSTLTIQRTQQEDSAVYLCASSLGSGGSSYEQYFGPGTRLTVT.